This is a list of T cell receptor beta chains from one sample in a study of cytomegalovirus exposure and HLA in healthy donors. Method: immunoSEQ multiplex PCR; TCRdb's copy keeps in-frame clones and lacks some. The data hold about 170,000 clones, with approximately 71% observed a single time. Sample: PBMCs. The receptors come from a girl aged 5-17 years in good health and CMV-seronegative. Both conserved end residues are part of each CDR3. A D gene is named only where the DNA matches it firmly. Size tells how often a clone was seen (once, few, many) or the class of an expanded clone, and some rows leave it out.

j_gene	abundance	d_gene	v_gene	CDR3nt	CDR3aa
TRBJ2-7	.	TRBD2	TRBV6-1	TGTGCCAGCAGCGAACCTATCGGGGGGGCCTTCCACGAGCAGTACTTC	CASSEPIGGAFHEQYF
TRBJ1-5	.	.	TRBV9	TGTGCCAGCAGCGTAGGAGAACAGGAGACTCAGCCCCAGCATTTT	CASSVGEQETQPQHF
TRBJ1-1	few	.	TRBV5-6	TGTGCCAGCAGCTTGGTGCGGGGGAACACTGAAGCTTTCTTT	CASSLVRGNTEAFF
TRBJ2-2	.	TRBD1	TRBV7-8	TGTGCCAGCAGCCCCGAGGGGACAGGGAATGCCGGGGAGCTGTTTTTT	CASSPEGTGNAGELFF
TRBJ2-1	.	TRBD2	TRBV5-1	TGCGCCAGCGAGCTAGCGGGGGACAATGAGCAGTTCTTC	CASELAGDNEQFF
TRBJ2-6	.	.	TRBV15	TGTGCCACCCGTACTAGCTCTGGGGCCAACGTCCTGACTTTC	CATRTSSGANVLTF
TRBJ2-5	.	TRBD2	TRBV5-6	TGTGCCAGCAGCTTGATGCTAGCGGGGGGCCCTTGGCGAGAGACCCAGTACTTC	CASSLMLAGGPWRETQYF
TRBJ2-7	.	.	TRBV2	TGTGCCAGCAGTGAACGGACACAATCTAGGAACGAGCAGTACTTC	CASSERTQSRNEQYF
TRBJ2-7	once	.	TRBV5-1	TGCGCCAGCAGCTTCCAGTATGACGAGCAGTACTTC	CASSFQYDEQYF
TRBJ2-2	.	TRBD2	TRBV6-1	TGTGCCAGCAGCCATACTAGCGGGGGGACCGGGGAGCTGTTTTTT	CASSHTSGGTGELFF
TRBJ2-7	.	TRBD1	TRBV19	TGTGCCAGTAGTGACAGGGCCTACGAGCAGTACTTC	CASSDRAYEQYF
TRBJ2-1	few	TRBD2	TRBV13	TGTGCCAGCACCAATGGACTAGCGGGGGTCAATGAGCAGTTCTTC	CASTNGLAGVNEQFF
TRBJ2-4	.	TRBD2	TRBV6-1	TGTGCCAGCAACCTAAGCGGGGATAGAGACATTCAGTACTTC	CASNLSGDRDIQYF
TRBJ1-2	once	.	TRBV19	TGTGCCACCGTGAGGGAGCGGGGCGATGGCTACACCTTC	CATVRERGDGYTF
TRBJ2-1	.	TRBD2	TRBV9	TGTGCCAGCAGCGTCTCGACTAGCGGGGGGGCCCTTGAGCAGTTCTTC	CASSVSTSGGALEQFF
TRBJ2-1	.	TRBD1	TRBV14	TGTGCCAGCAGCCACGCAGGGGGCAGTGAGCAGTTCTTC	CASSHAGGSEQFF
TRBJ2-1	.	.	TRBV5-6	TGTGCCAGCAGCTTCCGGACAGCCCCAAATGAGCAGTTCTTC	CASSFRTAPNEQFF
TRBJ1-1	.	.	TRBV11-3	TGTGCCAGCAGCTCGGGTACTGAAGCTTTCTTT	CASSSGTEAFF
TRBJ1-2	.	TRBD1	TRBV4-1	TGCGCCAGCAGCCAATCCCCGGGACAGACACTTCTGTATGGCTACACCTTC	CASSQSPGQTLLYGYTF
TRBJ1-4	.	TRBD1	TRBV13	TGTGCCAGCAGCCTAAGGGACAGGGTTGAAAAACTGTTTTTT	CASSLRDRVEKLFF
TRBJ2-1	few	.	TRBV25-1	TGTGCCAGCAGAGCGGATTCCTACAATGAGCAGTTCTTC	CASRADSYNEQFF
TRBJ2-5	.	.	TRBV5-4	TGTGCCAGCAGCCAGGGGGGTCTAGGGGGGCGTGAGACCCAGTACTTC	CASSQGGLGGRETQYF
TRBJ1-2	.	.	TRBV6-1	TGTGCCAGCAATGGGGGGAGCTACACCTTC	CASNGGSYTF
TRBJ2-1	few	.	TRBV5-1	TGCGCCAGCAGCTTGGGGGGGCACGATTACAATGAGCAGTTCTTC	CASSLGGHDYNEQFF
TRBJ1-1	.	.	TRBV9	TGTGCCAGCAGCCATCACCCAGGGAGGTGGAACACTGAAGCTTTCTTT	CASSHHPGRWNTEAFF
TRBJ2-1	.	TRBD2	TRBV19	TGTGCCAGTAGTATAGGGCGGGGGGCCACCGATGAGCAGTTCTTC	CASSIGRGATDEQFF
TRBJ1-5	.	TRBD1	TRBV6-5	TGTGCCAGCAGCCCGGGACAGTCCGGTCAGCCCCAGCATTTT	CASSPGQSGQPQHF
TRBJ2-1	few	TRBD2	TRBV6-1	TGTGCCAGCAGGGATAGCGGGGGGCCCTACAATGAGCAGTTCTTC	CASRDSGGPYNEQFF
TRBJ1-5	.	.	TRBV6-1	TGTGCCAGCTCCGGACGGGACACCCGAAATCAGCCCCAGCATTTT	CASSGRDTRNQPQHF
TRBJ1-3	.	.	TRBV29-1	TGCAGCGTAGCAGGGGACTCTGGAAACACCATATATTTT	CSVAGDSGNTIYF
TRBJ1-1	.	.	TRBV7-3	TGTGCCAGCAGCTTAGTCCAGTACGCTGAAGCTTTCTTT	CASSLVQYAEAFF
TRBJ1-2	few	.	TRBV6-1	TGTGCCAGCAGTTCTCAAAACATCTATGGCTACACCTTC	CASSSQNIYGYTF
TRBJ1-2	.	.	TRBV5-6	TGTGCCAGCAGCTTGGACAGATATTTAAACTATGGCTACACCTTC	CASSLDRYLNYGYTF
TRBJ1-4	.	.	TRBV5-4	TGTGCCAGCAGCCCCCAGGGTAATGAAAAACTGTTTTTT	CASSPQGNEKLFF
TRBJ2-6	.	TRBD1	TRBV6-4	TGTGCCAGCAGTTCGGGACAGGGGTTCTCTGGGGCCAACGTCCTGACTTTC	CASSSGQGFSGANVLTF
TRBJ1-6	.	TRBD1	TRBV5-4	TGTGCCAGCAGCTTGGAGACAGGGTATTCACCCCTCCACTTT	CASSLETGYSPLHF
TRBJ1-5	once	.	TRBV4-1	TGCGCCAGCAGCCAAGGGTTAGAACAGCCCCAGCATTTT	CASSQGLEQPQHF
TRBJ1-1	.	.	TRBV6-5	TGTGCCAGCTGTTTAATGAACACTGAAGCTTTCTTT	CASCLMNTEAFF
TRBJ1-5	.	.	TRBV28	TGTGCCAGCAGTTTAAGCAGGGTACGCAATCAGCCCCAGCATTTT	CASSLSRVRNQPQHF
TRBJ2-2	.	.	TRBV5-8	TGTGCCAGCAGCCCTCACAGGACCGCGAACACCGGGGAGCTGTTTTTT	CASSPHRTANTGELFF
TRBJ1-3	.	.	TRBV6-1	TGTGCCAGCAGTGAGGGCGGATGGGGGGTCGGAAACACCATATATTTT	CASSEGGWGVGNTIYF
TRBJ1-2	once	.	TRBV7-9	TGTGCCAGCAGCTCAGGGCCACAAGGCTACACCTTC	CASSSGPQGYTF
TRBJ2-7	.	TRBD1	TRBV2	TGTGCCAGCACCCCCCAGGGACAGGGGGCCTACGAGCAGTACTTC	CASTPQGQGAYEQYF
TRBJ2-5	.	TRBD2	TRBV10-3	TGTGCCATCGCCAGCGGGACCCCCTACCAAGAGACCCAGTACTTC	CAIASGTPYQETQYF
TRBJ2-7	.	.	TRBV6-1	TGTGCCAGCAGTGAAGCGTCAGGCTTCTCCTACGAGCAGTACTTC	CASSEASGFSYEQYF
TRBJ1-4	.	.	TRBV7-9	TGTGCCAGCAGCTCCTCCGGGGGAGGTGAAAAACTGTTTTTT	CASSSSGGGEKLFF
TRBJ2-1	.	.	TRBV11-3	TGTGCCAGCAGCTTGGGGCCAGGGGCCAATGAGCAGTTCTTC	CASSLGPGANEQFF
TRBJ1-1	once	TRBD1	TRBV28	TGTGCCAGCAGGCCACAGGGGAAGAGCACTGAAGCTTTCTTT	CASRPQGKSTEAFF
TRBJ1-2	few	.	TRBV5-4	TGTGCCAGCAGCTTGGCCTTAGCTAACTATGGCTACACCTTC	CASSLALANYGYTF
TRBJ1-1	.	TRBD1	TRBV19	TGTGCCAGTAGTCCCGACAGGGTGGTGACTGAAGCTTTCTTT	CASSPDRVVTEAFF
TRBJ1-1	.	TRBD1	TRBV4-2	TGTGCCAGCAGCCGGGAGACAGGGGCGAACACTGAAGCTTTCTTT	CASSRETGANTEAFF